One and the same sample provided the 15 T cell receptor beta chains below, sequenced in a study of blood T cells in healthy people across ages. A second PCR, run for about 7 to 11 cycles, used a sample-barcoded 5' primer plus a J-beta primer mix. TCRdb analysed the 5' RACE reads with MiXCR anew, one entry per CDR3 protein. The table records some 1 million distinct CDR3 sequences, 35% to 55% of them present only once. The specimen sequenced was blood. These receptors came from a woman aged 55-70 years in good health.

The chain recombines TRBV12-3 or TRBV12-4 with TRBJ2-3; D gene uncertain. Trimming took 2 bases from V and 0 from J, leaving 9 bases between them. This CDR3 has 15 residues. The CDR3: CASSLRVGSTDTQYF. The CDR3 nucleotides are TGTGCCAGCAGTTTAAGGGTAGGAAGCACAGATACGCAGTATTTT.

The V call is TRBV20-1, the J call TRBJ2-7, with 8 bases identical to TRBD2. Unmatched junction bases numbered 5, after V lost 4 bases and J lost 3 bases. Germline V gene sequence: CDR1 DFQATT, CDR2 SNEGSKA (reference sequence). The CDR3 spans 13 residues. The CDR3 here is CSAKAGGYYEQYF. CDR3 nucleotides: TGCAGTGCTAAGGCGGGAGGTTACTACGAGCAGTACTTC.

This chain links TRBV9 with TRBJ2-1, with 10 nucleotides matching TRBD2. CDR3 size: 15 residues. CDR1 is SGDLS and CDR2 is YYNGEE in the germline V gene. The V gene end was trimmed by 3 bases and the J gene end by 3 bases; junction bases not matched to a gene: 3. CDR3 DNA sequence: TGTGCCAGCAGCGCGGGACTAGCGTTCTACAATGAGCAGTTCTTC. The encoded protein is CASSAGLAFYNEQFF.

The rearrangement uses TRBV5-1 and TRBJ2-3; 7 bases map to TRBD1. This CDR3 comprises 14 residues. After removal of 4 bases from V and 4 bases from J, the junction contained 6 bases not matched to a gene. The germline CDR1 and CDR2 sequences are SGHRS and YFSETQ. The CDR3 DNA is TGCGCCAGCAGCCCAACACAGGGGTCAGATACGCAGTATTTT. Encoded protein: CASSPTQGSDTQYF.

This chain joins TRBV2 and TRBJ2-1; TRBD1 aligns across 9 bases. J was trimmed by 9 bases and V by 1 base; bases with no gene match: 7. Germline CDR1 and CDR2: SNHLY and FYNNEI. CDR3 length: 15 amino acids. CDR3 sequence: CASSEETGGRGEQFF. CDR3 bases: TGTGCCAGCAGTGAAGAGACAGGGGGTCGCGGTGAGCAGTTCTTC.

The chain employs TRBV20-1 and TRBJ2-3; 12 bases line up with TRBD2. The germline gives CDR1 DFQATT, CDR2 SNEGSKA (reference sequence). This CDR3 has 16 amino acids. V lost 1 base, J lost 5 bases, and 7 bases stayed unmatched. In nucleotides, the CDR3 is TGCAGTGCTAGAGGGGGTTGGACTAGCGGGATAGATACGCAGTATTTT. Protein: CSARGGWTSGIDTQYF.

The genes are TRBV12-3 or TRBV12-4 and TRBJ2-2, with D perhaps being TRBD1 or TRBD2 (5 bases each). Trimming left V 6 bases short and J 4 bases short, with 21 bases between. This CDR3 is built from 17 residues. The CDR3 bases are TGTGCCAGCAGGACCGAGGTGCTAGCTGACAGCACCGGGGAGCTGTTTTTT. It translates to CASRTEVLADSTGELFF.

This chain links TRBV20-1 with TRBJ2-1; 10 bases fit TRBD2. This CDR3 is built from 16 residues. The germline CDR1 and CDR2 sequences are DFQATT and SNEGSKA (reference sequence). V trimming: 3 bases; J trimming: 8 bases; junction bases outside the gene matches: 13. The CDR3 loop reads CSARNPAGGFSDEQFF. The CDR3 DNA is TGCAGTGCTAGGAACCCAGCGGGAGGGTTTTCGGATGAGCAGTTCTTC.

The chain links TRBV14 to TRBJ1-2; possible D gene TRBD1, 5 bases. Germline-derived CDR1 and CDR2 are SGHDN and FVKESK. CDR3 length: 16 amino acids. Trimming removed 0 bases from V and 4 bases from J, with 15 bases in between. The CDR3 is CASSQEDRGTLYGYTF. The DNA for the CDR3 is TGTGCCAGCAGCCAAGAAGATAGGGGTACCCTCTATGGCTACACCTTC. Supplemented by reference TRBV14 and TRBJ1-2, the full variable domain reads EAGVTQFPSHSVIEKGQTVTLRCDPISGHDNLYWYRRVMGKEIKFLLHFVKESKQDESGMPNNRFLAERTGGTYSTLKVQPAELEDSGVYFCASSQEDRGTLYGYTFGSGTRLTVV.

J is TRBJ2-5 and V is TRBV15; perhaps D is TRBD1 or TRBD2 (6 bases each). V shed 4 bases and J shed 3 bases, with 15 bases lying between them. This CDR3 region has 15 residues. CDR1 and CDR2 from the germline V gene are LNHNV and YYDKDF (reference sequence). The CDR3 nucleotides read TGTGCCACCAGCACCCGATTCGGGGGCGAAGAGACCCAGTACTTC. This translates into CATSTRFGGEETQYF. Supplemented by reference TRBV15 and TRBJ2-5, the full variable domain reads DAMVIQNPRYQVTQFGKPVTLSCSQTLNHNVMYWYQQKSSQAPKLLFHYYDKDFNNEADTPDNFQSRRPNTSFCFLDIRSPGLGDTAMYLCATSTRFGGEETQYFGPGTRLLVL.

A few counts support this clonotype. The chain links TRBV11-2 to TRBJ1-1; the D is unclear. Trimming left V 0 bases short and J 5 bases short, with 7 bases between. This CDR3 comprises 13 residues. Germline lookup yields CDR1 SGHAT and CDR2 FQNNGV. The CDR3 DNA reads TGTGCCAGCAGCTTAGAGCCCAGGACTGAAGCTTTCTTT. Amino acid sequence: CASSLEPRTEAFF.

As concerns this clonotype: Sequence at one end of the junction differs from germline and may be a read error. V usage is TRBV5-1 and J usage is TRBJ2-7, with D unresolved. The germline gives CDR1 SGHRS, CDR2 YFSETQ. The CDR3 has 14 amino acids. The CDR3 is CAGSFDAGSYEQYF. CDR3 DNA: TGCGCCGGCAGCTTTGATGCCGGCTCCTACGAGCAGTACTTC.

The CDR3 protein is CSARNPASGIPQETQYF. CDR3 in DNA: TGCAGTGCTAGAAACCCGGCTAGCGGGATTCCGCAAGAGACCCAGTACTTC. The rearrangement joins TRBV20-1 to TRBJ2-5; the match to TRBD2 covers 9 bases. This CDR3 comprises 17 residues. The V and J ends lost 2 bases and 2 bases, in that order; junction bases with no gene match: 12. Germline V gives CDR1 DFQATT, CDR2 SNEGSKA (reference sequence).

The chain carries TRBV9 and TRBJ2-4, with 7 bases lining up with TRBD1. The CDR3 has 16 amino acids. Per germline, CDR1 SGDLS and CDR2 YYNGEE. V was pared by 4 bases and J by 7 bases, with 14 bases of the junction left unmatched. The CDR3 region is CASSYGQANTGNIQYF. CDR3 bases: TGTGCCAGCAGCTACGGACAGGCCAACACGGGGAACATTCAGTACTTC.

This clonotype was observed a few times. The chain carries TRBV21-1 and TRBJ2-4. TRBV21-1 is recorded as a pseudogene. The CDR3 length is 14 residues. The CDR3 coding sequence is TGTGCCAGCAGCAAAGCCCAGCCCAAAAACATTCAGTACTTC. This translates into CASSKAQPKNIQYF.